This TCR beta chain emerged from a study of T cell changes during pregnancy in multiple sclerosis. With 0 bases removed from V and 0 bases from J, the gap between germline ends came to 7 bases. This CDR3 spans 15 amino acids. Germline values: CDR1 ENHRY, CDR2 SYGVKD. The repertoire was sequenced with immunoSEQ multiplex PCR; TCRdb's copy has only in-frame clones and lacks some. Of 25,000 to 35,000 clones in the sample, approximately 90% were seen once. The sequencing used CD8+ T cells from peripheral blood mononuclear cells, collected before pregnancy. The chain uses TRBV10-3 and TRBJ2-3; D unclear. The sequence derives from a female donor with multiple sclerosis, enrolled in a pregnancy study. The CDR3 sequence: CAISESISSTDTQYF. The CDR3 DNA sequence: TGTGCCATCAGTGAGTCGATTAGTAGCACAGATACGCAGTATTTT.